This TCR beta chain was recorded in a study of cytomegalovirus exposure and HLA in healthy donors. Turning to the study itself: Of the donors genotyped, some 400 in all, 81% fell in the Caucasian-associated ancestry cluster. Study results and caveats: Accurate prediction of most subjects' HLA-A and HLA-B alleles from TCR beta sequences was reported. In vitro work confirmed that a few CMV-associated chains recognize CMV antigens.

13 Jbeta primers and 60 Vbeta primers were used for the PCR. Sequencing used immunoSEQ multiplex PCR; TCRdb keeps in-frame clones, though not all of them. In the table there are under 55,000 clones, 72% of which are singletons. On this clone: The antigen is undetermined.

The germline V gene has CDR1 KGHSH and CDR2 LQKENI. Trimming removed 3 bases from V and 1 base from J; junction bases left unmatched: 7. The CDR3 runs to 17 residues. Sequencing input: PBMCs. The TCR originated in a woman in her forties or fifties in good health and CMV-seronegative. The chain is built from TRBV18 and TRBJ1-1; 11 positions match TRBD1. The CDR3 DNA follows: TGTGCCAGCTCACCCCGGACAGGGGGCGGGGGGAACACTGAAGCTTTCTTT. Translated: CASSPRTGGGGNTEAFF.